A single sample is the source of the 26 T cell receptor beta chains below, sequenced in a study of molecular identifiers for immune sequencing clone quantification. Each CDR3 protein is one row after TCRdb ran MiXCR on the PCR reads. Of 400,000 to 600,000 distinct CDR3 sequences in the sample, about a fifth are singletons; the top ten hold about 0.8%. Sample: naive CD8+ T cells from blood, with Jurkat cell RNA spiked in. Documented subset: FACS-sorted CD8+CD4-CCR7+CD45RA+ naive T cells. These receptors originate from a human donor in good health. Some libraries in this study had Jurkat cell RNA spiked in.

This clonotype turned up a few times. V is TRBV5-4 and J is TRBJ2-6; TRBD1 matches 7 bases. CDR1 and CDR2 from the germline V gene are SGHNT and YYREEE (reference sequence). This CDR3 region has 15 residues. The junction had 1 base not matched to a gene; V was cut back by 2 bases and J by 2 bases. The CDR3 sequence is CASSFTGAGANVLTF. The CDR3 DNA sequence: TGTGCCAGCAGCTTCACAGGGGCTGGGGCCAACGTCCTGACTTTC.

The sample holds a few counts of this clonotype. The chain joins TRBV2 to TRBJ2-3, with 7 bases that match TRBD2. V gave up 0 bases and J gave up 6 bases; unmatched junction bases: 12. Germline assignment: CDR1 SNHLY and CDR2 FYNNEI. The CDR3 has 17 residues. The CDR3 DNA follows: TGTGCCAGCAGTGAAGCGCTTAATCCCGGGGGGATTGATACGCAGTATTTT. Translation gives CASSEALNPGGIDTQYF. The variable domain in full, with the rest retrieved from reference TRBV2 and TRBJ2-3, is EPEVTQTPSHQVTQMGQEVILRCVPISNHLYFYWYRQILGQKVEFLVSFYNNEISEKSEIFDDQFSVERPDGSNFTLKIRSTKLEDSAMYFCASSEALNPGGIDTQYFGPGTRLTVL.

V and J are TRBV18 and TRBJ2-1, with D tentatively TRBD1 or TRBD2 (5 bases each). The CDR3 sequence is 15 residues long. Looked up from germline, CDR1 is KGHSH and CDR2 is LQKENI. Trimming stripped 3 bases from V and 0 bases from J, with 9 bases between. Written as DNA, the CDR3 is TGTGCCAGCTCACCGGGACCGAACTCCTACAATGAGCAGTTCTTC. The encoded protein is CASSPGPNSYNEQFF. The whole variable domain, remainder taken from reference TRBV18 and TRBJ2-1, is NAGVMQNPRHLVRRRGQEARLRCSPMKGHSHVYWYRQLPEEGLKFMVYLQKENIIDESGMPKERFSAEFPKEGPSILRIQQVVRGDSAAYFCASSPGPNSYNEQFFGPGTRLTVL.

This clonotype was observed a few times. The genes are TRBV19 and TRBJ2-7, with TRBD1 identical over 9 bases. This CDR3 region has 15 residues. Trimming removed 5 bases from V and 3 bases from J; junction bases left unmatched: 8. Germline loops: CDR1 LNHDA, CDR2 SQIVND (reference sequence). CDR3 amino acids: CASSYGQGPFYEQYF. The CDR3 DNA reads as TGTGCCAGTAGTTACGGACAGGGGCCATTCTACGAGCAGTACTTC.

The chain uses TRBV7-9 and TRBJ2-3; D is perhaps TRBD1 (6 bases). V lost 5 bases and J 2 bases, leaving 20 bases between the germline ends. Per germline, CDR1 SEHNR and CDR2 FQNEAQ (reference sequence). There are 17 residues in the CDR3. The CDR3: CASSKPGTRTITDTQYF. CDR3 DNA: TGTGCCAGCAGCAAACCCGGGACACGGACGATCACAGATACGCAGTATTTT.

V and J are TRBV30 and TRBJ2-7; TRBD2 agrees at 11 bases. The CDR3 is 13 residues long. The ends lost 5 bases at V and 7 bases at J; junction bases unmatched: 7. Germline CDR1 GTSNPN, CDR2 SVGIG (reference sequence). The CDR3 nucleotides read TGTGCCTGGTCCACTAGCGGGAGTGGTGAGCAGTACTTC. This translates into CAWSTSGSGEQYF.

This clonotype was counted between two and nine times. This rearrangement joins TRBV27 to TRBJ2-1; D gene uncertain. The V end lost 3 bases, the J end lost 16 bases, and 19 bases lay between the germline ends. Germline assignment: CDR1 MNHEY and CDR2 SMNVEV (reference sequence). The CDR3 totals 13 residues. CDR3 residues: CASSFASGPRFFF. CDR3 nucleotide sequence: TGTGCCAGCAGTTTTGCATCGGGCCCGCGTTTTTTCTTC.

The chain carries TRBV7-9 and TRBJ2-7, with D maybe TRBD1 (6 bases). Germline CDR1 reads SEHNR; CDR2 reads FQNEAQ (reference sequence). This CDR3 comprises 14 residues. V dropped 8 bases and J dropped 3 bases, with 17 bases sitting between them. The CDR3 reads CASGPGTGNYEQYF. CDR3 in DNA: TGTGCCAGCGGCCCCGGTACAGGGAACTACGAGCAGTACTTC.

The rearrangement links TRBV7-8 to TRBJ2-1; maybe TRBD2 (5 bases). This CDR3 region has 15 residues. The germline V and J ends were trimmed by 5 bases and 9 bases, with 20 bases remaining between them. Germline CDR1 reads SGHVS; CDR2 reads FQNEAQ. The CDR3 sequence: CASSPSGAGRVEQFF. The CDR3 DNA reads as TGTGCCAGCAGCCCCAGCGGTGCGGGTAGGGTTGAGCAGTTCTTC.

This clonotype was counted only a few times. The chain links TRBV29-1 to TRBJ1-2; D not resolved. Trimming shortened V by 7 bases and J by 3 bases, and 18 bases separated the two germline ends. This CDR3 comprises 14 residues. Germline V gives CDR1 SQVTM, CDR2 ANQGSEA. CDR3 DNA sequence: TGCAGCGCTGTGCTGAGTGTTCGGGACTATGGCTACACCTTC. Translated, it gives CSAVLSVRDYGYTF.

The sample holds many counts of this clonotype. This sequence joins TRBV7-9 and TRBJ2-5, with D possibly matching TRBD1 (6 bases). Trimming took 5 bases from V and 5 from J, leaving 15 bases between them. The germline V gene encodes CDR1 SEHNR and CDR2 FQNEAQ (reference sequence). This CDR3 region has 14 residues. The CDR3 protein is CASSPPLGAETQYF. The CDR3 DNA sequence: TGTGCCAGCAGCCCACCTCTGGGGGCGGAGACCCAGTACTTC.

There are many counts of this clonotype. The chain joins TRBV7-2 to TRBJ2-6; TRBD2 is a possible D gene (5 bases). V lost 5 bases to trimming and J lost 0 bases, with 17 bases between them. CDR3 length: 18 amino acids. In germline, CDR1 is SGHTA, CDR2 FQGNSA. CDR3 nucleotides: TGTGCCAGCAGCCCGTCACTAGACACCTACTCTGGGGCCAACGTCCTGACTTTC. Protein product: CASSPSLDTYSGANVLTF.

This clonotype appeared a few times. The junction does not match germline at one end; this may be a read error. The V gene is TRBV5-6, the J gene TRBJ2-5; TRBD1 aligns across 8 bases. The CDR3 length is 15 residues. Germline V gene sequence: CDR1 SGHDT, CDR2 YYEEEE. CDR3 sequence reads: CASSPRQGNQGTQYF. DNA of the CDR3: TGTGCCAGCAGCCCAAGACAGGGGAACCAAGGGACCCAGTACTTC.

The rearrangement links TRBV7-9 to TRBJ1-1; D is perhaps TRBD1 (6 bases). Germline-derived CDR1 and CDR2 are SEHNR and FQNEAQ (reference sequence). The V end lost 7 bases, the J end lost 0 bases, and 15 bases lay between the germline ends. The CDR3 has 15 residues. The CDR3 reads CASTQPGQMNTEAFF. In DNA form, the CDR3 reads TGTGCCAGCACCCAACCCGGACAGATGAACACTGAAGCTTTCTTT. Full variable domain (rest looked up from reference TRBV7-9 and TRBJ1-1): DTGVSQNPRHKITKRGQNVTFRCDPISEHNRLYWYRQTLGQGPEFLTYFQNEAQLEKSRLLSDRFSAERPKGSFSTLEIQRTEQGDSAMYLCASTQPGQMNTEAFFGQGTRLTVV.

There are many counts of this clonotype. The rearrangement joins TRBV2 to TRBJ1-5; 9 bases agree with TRBD1. Per the germline V gene, CDR1 is SNHLY and CDR2 is FYNNEI. V lost 7 bases to trimming and J lost 0 bases; unmatched junction nucleotides: 4. The CDR3 loop spans 15 amino acids. This CDR3 is CASKDRGYSNQPQHF. The DNA of the CDR3 is TGTGCCAGCAAGGACAGGGGTTATAGCAATCAGCCCCAGCATTTT.

This clonotype was observed a few times. This chain joins TRBV2 and TRBJ1-1; no clear D gene. In germline, CDR1 is SNHLY, CDR2 FYNNEI. Deletions cut 8 bases from V and 2 bases from J, with 6 bases between. The CDR3 sequence is 11 residues long. The CDR3 here is CASPDNTEAFF. In nucleotides, the CDR3 is TGTGCCAGCCCAGACAACACTGAAGCTTTCTTT.

This clonotype came up many times. V and J are TRBV4-3 and TRBJ2-1; 7 bases agree with TRBD2. The germline gives CDR1 LGHNA, CDR2 YSLEER. After removal of 0 bases from V and 8 bases from J, the junction contained 16 bases not matched to a gene. CDR3 length equals 18 residues. The chain's CDR3 is CASSQEGPSRGNFDEQFF. DNA of the CDR3: TGCGCCAGCAGCCAAGAAGGGCCCTCGCGGGGGAATTTCGATGAGCAGTTCTTC.

This clonotype was found a few times. The chain is built from TRBV6-2 or TRBV6-3 and TRBJ2-7, with no clear D. With 0 bases removed from V and 2 bases from J, the gap between germline ends came to 8 bases. The CDR3 loop spans 14 amino acids. Germline CDR1 reads MNHEY; CDR2 reads SVGEGT. The CDR3 loop reads CASSYSGETYEQYF. For the CDR3, the DNA is TGTGCCAGCAGTTACTCAGGTGAAACCTACGAGCAGTACTTC.

In its sample, this clonotype was seen many times. This chain links TRBV6-6 with TRBJ2-2; 9 nucleotides agree with TRBD1. CDR1 and CDR2 (germline): MNHNY, SVGAGI (reference sequence). V dropped 5 bases and J dropped 4; count of bases not matched to a gene: 2. This CDR3 region has 14 residues. The CDR3 protein is CASSGTGFTGELFF. The CDR3 nucleotides are TGTGCCAGCAGTGGGACAGGGTTCACCGGGGAGCTGTTTTTT.

This clonotype was detected many times. V usage is TRBV7-9 and J usage is TRBJ2-3; D is unclear. Trimming took off 6 bases at V and 6 bases at J, with 10 bases between the two ends. Germline assignment: CDR1 SEHNR and CDR2 FQNEAQ (reference sequence). CDR3 length: 12 amino acids. The CDR3 sequence is CASRSIPDTQYF. DNA for the CDR3: TGTGCCAGCAGGAGTATCCCGGATACGCAGTATTTT.

CDR3 sequence reads: CATSPGGGSYNEQFF. The DNA for the CDR3 is TGTGCCACCAGTCCAGGCGGGGGCTCCTACAATGAGCAGTTCTTC. The J gene is TRBJ2-1, the V gene TRBV24-1; 7 positions match TRBD2. V trimming: 6 bases; J trimming: 0 bases; junction bases outside the gene matches: 4. Germline V gene data show CDR1 as KGHDR and CDR2 as SFDVKD. The CDR3 is made up of 15 amino acids.

This clonotype turned up a few times. The J gene is TRBJ1-5, the V gene TRBV4-1; 11 nucleotides agree with TRBD1. CDR1 is MGHRA and CDR2 is YSYEKL in the germline V gene. The V and J ends lost 5 bases and 11 bases, in that order; junction bases with no gene match: 17. The CDR3 extends over 17 amino acids. CDR3 sequence: CASSGAGTGGVQTAQHF. The CDR3 DNA sequence: TGCGCCAGCAGCGGAGCCGGGACAGGGGGGGTCCAAACGGCCCAGCATTTT.

In this sample, this clonotype turned up many times. The chain employs TRBV30 and TRBJ1-5; D might be TRBD1 (5 bases). Germline lookup yields CDR1 GTSNPN and CDR2 SVGIG (reference sequence). The CDR3 runs 16 residues. V lost 0 bases and J lost 3, with 15 bases in between. CDR3 region: CAWSVNYDSFNQPQHF. DNA of the CDR3: TGTGCCTGGAGTGTAAACTACGACAGCTTCAATCAGCCCCAGCATTTT.

Points on this clonotype: A read error may be the cause here, since a much bigger clone is one base away. The chain's CDR3 is CASSLQGSSTGTQYF. Written as DNA, the CDR3 is TGTGCCAGCAGCCTACAGGGTTCTAGCACAGGTACGCAGTATTTT. The chain is built from TRBV28 and TRBJ2-3; maybe TRBD1 (6 bases). The CDR3 loop spans 15 amino acids. In germline, CDR1 is MDHEN, CDR2 SYDVKM.

The CDR3 sequence is CASSPELRPLQFF. CDR3 coding DNA: TGTGCCAGCAGCCCCGAATTGCGGCCCCTGCAGTTCTTC. The rearrangement links TRBV7-9 to TRBJ2-1; D ambiguous. This CDR3 contains 13 residues. V was trimmed by 5 bases and J by 12 bases, leaving 17 bases between them. Germline V gives CDR1 SEHNR, CDR2 FQNEAQ (reference sequence).

Only a few counts were recorded for this clonotype. V and J are TRBV14 and TRBJ2-2; 8 nucleotides align to TRBD2. The CDR3 consists of 15 residues. Germline CDR1 SGHDN, CDR2 FVKESK. Trimming cost V 5 bases and J 6 bases; bases outside gene matches: 8. The CDR3 loop reads CASSLAGYGSGELFF. CDR3 sequence (DNA): TGTGCCAGCAGCTTAGCGGGATATGGCTCCGGGGAGCTGTTTTTT.